Listed below are T cell receptor beta chains from one sample, sequenced in a study of identical twins. MiXCR was run by TCRdb on the 5' RACE reads, yielding one entry per CDR3 protein. The sample consists of around 530,000 distinct CDR3 sequences, 13% to 15% of them appearing once. The same specimen was also included in a second study, on yellow fever vaccine responses in identical twins.

Sequences were obtained from CD4+ T cells sorted from blood. The source is a woman aged 18-29 years in good health. Both conserved end residues are part of each CDR3. Fields, in order: V gene, clone size, D gene, J gene, CDR3 DNA, CDR3 protein. D genes are given only for firm matches. Rows may omit the clone size; those that give it use once, few, many or a size class.

>TRBV10-3|few|TRBD2|TRBJ2-7
TGTGCCACTAGACCAGCGGGAGGGCTTTACGAGCAGTACTTC
CATRPAGGLYEQYF
>TRBV29-1|-|-|TRBJ2-3
TGCAGCGTAATGGGGGGCACAGATACGCAGTATTTT
CSVMGGTDTQYF
>TRBV12-3/TRBV12-4|-|-|TRBJ2-1
TGTGCCAGCAGGAGAAGGAATGAGCAGTTCTTC
CASRRRNEQFF
>TRBV20-1|few|-|TRBJ1-1
TGCAGTGGGTTCCTGAACACTGAAGCTTTCTTT
CSGFLNTEAFF
>TRBV12-3/TRBV12-4|many|TRBD1|TRBJ2-2
TGTGCCAGCAGTCCCGGGACAGGGGGTTTTGGCGGGGAGCTGTTTTTT
CASSPGTGGFGGELFF
>TRBV12-5|-|-|TRBJ1-1
TGTGCTAGTGGTTTGGTGGGGGAAGCTTTCTTT
CASGLVGEAFF
>TRBV6-5|-|-|TRBJ2-4
TGTGCCAGCAGTTACGACGGCAGCTTAGCCAAAAACATTCAGTACTTC
CASSYDGSLAKNIQYF
>TRBV6-5|few|-|TRBJ2-2
TGTGCCAGCAGTTACTCCCATGTGGGGGCCTCGGCTCTTTTCCGGGAGCTGTTTTTT
CASSYSHVGASALFRELFF
>TRBV7-8|few|-|TRBJ2-1
TGTGCCAGCAGCTTAAGGTGGGACCTGAGCTCCTACAATGAGCAGTTCTTC
CASSLRWDLSSYNEQFF
>TRBV6-1|-|-|TRBJ2-7
TGTGCCAGCCCGCGCGAGGGTTGGGAGTCCTACGAGCAGTACTTC
CASPREGWESYEQYF
>TRBV10-3|few|TRBD1|TRBJ2-7
TGTGCCATCCAGGACGGGACAGAGCTCTACGAGCAGTACTTC
CAIQDGTELYEQYF
>TRBV19|-|-|TRBJ1-1
TGTGCCAGTAGTCGAGAGGGGATCTCTTTCGCTGAAGCTTTCTTT
CASSREGISFAEAFF
>TRBV20-1|few|-|TRBJ2-1
TGCAGTGCTAGAGACCGCCTTGCTTGGGAGCAGTTCTTC
CSARDRLAWEQFF
>TRBV20-1|few|TRBD2|TRBJ2-5
TGCAGTGCTAGAAATCCTAGCGGGAGACGGGAGACCCAGTACTTC
CSARNPSGRRETQYF
>TRBV29-1|-|-|TRBJ2-6
TGCAGCGTTGAAGGGGTTGGGGCCAACGTCCTGACTTTC
CSVEGVGANVLTF
>TRBV12-3/TRBV12-4|few|-|TRBJ2-7
TGTGCCAGCAGCAAGGACAGACACTACGAGCAGTACTTC
CASSKDRHYEQYF
>TRBV5-5|-|TRBD1|TRBJ2-2
TGTGCCAGCAGCCTGTTACAGGGGGCGCGCACCGGGGAGCTGTTTTTT
CASSLLQGARTGELFF
>TRBV20-1|few|TRBD2|TRBJ2-1
TGCAGTGCTAGGACCGGGACTAGTGGTCGGAATGAGCAGTTCTTC
CSARTGTSGRNEQFF
>TRBV3-1|-|-|TRBJ1-4
TGTGCCAGCAGCCCCACGGACCCCCCGGTCGGAAAACTGTTTTTT
CASSPTDPPVGKLFF
>TRBV7-9|few|-|TRBJ1-1
TGTGCCAGCAGCTTACACACTGAAGCTTTCTTT
CASSLHTEAFF
>TRBV5-1|-|-|TRBJ2-7
TGCGCCAGCACCTTAACATACCGGGCGACTACCTACGAGCAGTACTTC
CASTLTYRATTYEQYF
>TRBV6-1|few|TRBD1|TRBJ1-5
TGTGCCAGCAGAAAGGCCACCCAGGGGGGACCCCAGCATTTT
CASRKATQGGPQHF
>TRBV5-1|many|-|TRBJ1-5
TGCGCCAGCAGCTTACGATGGGGGCAGCCCCAGCATTTT
CASSLRWGQPQHF
>TRBV27|-|TRBD2|TRBJ2-3
TGTGCCAGCAGTCTCAGGACTAGCGGGGGACCGGGTACAGATACGCAGTATTTT
CASSLRTSGGPGTDTQYF
>TRBV20-1|-|-|TRBJ2-1
TGCAGTGGAGTACAGGCGGGGAGCTCCTACAATGAGCAGTTCTTC
CSGVQAGSSYNEQFF
>TRBV24-1|-|-|TRBJ2-1
TGTGCCACCAGTGATTTGCAGTCCAGGGGCAATGAGCAGTTCTTC
CATSDLQSRGNEQFF
>TRBV5-6|few|-|TRBJ1-2
TGTGCCAGCAGCTTGGAGTGGCAGATCTATGGCTACACCTTC
CASSLEWQIYGYTF
>TRBV2|few|TRBD1|TRBJ1-4
TGTGCCAGCAGACTTGACAGGGTTGAAAAACTGTTTTTT
CASRLDRVEKLFF
>TRBV27|-|TRBD2|TRBJ2-7
TGTGCCAGCAGTGTTCTTAGCGGGCGCTACGAGCAGTACTTC
CASSVLSGRYEQYF
>TRBV5-1|-|-|TRBJ1-4
TGCGCCAGCAGCTTGTCGGGGCAGGACTCTGCAACTAATGAAAAACTGTTTTTT
CASSLSGQDSATNEKLFF
>TRBV7-9|-|TRBD2|TRBJ2-7
TGTGCCAGCAGCTTAGGGGGGACTAGCGGGAACAACGAGCAGTACTTC
CASSLGGTSGNNEQYF
>TRBV20-1|-|TRBD2|TRBJ2-5
TGCAGTGCTAGACAAATGACTAGCGGGGTGGGTGAGACCCAGTACTTC
CSARQMTSGVGETQYF
>TRBV7-9|few|-|TRBJ1-2
TGTGCCAGCAGCCCCTGGCCAGGTCCTAACTATGGCTACACCTTC
CASSPWPGPNYGYTF
>TRBV28|-|-|TRBJ2-7
TGTGCCAGCAGTTTTTTTGGGGACAAGGCCTACGAGCAGTACTTC
CASSFFGDKAYEQYF
>TRBV7-9|-|-|TRBJ2-3
TGTGCCAGCAGCTTAGCGTACGCCACAGATACGCAGTATTTT
CASSLAYATDTQYF
>TRBV29-1|many|-|TRBJ1-2
TGCAGCGTTGAAGACGGCCCAGGGGCTAACTATGGCTACACCTTC
CSVEDGPGANYGYTF
>TRBV9|-|TRBD2|TRBJ2-7
TGTGCCAGCAGCGAAGGGACTAGCTTTGGCGAGCAGTACTTC
CASSEGTSFGEQYF
>TRBV12-3/TRBV12-4|many|TRBD2|TRBJ2-1
TGTGCCAGCAGGCCCGGGACTAGCTACAATGAGCAGTTCTTC
CASRPGTSYNEQFF
>TRBV2|-|-|TRBJ2-1
TGTGCCAGCAGTGAGGCCCAGCAGCAGTTCTTC
CASSEAQQQFF
>TRBV20-1|few|-|TRBJ2-5
TGCAGTGTAGCGGCGTACCAAGAGACCCAGTACTTC
CSVAAYQETQYF
>TRBV28|-|-|TRBJ2-5
TGTGCCACCCGATCAGCCGGGACGCAAGGCGGGGTCCAAGAGACCCAGTACTTC
CATRSAGTQGGVQETQYF
>TRBV6-1|-|TRBD1|TRBJ2-5
TGTGCCAGCAGGATGGACAGGGTTCAAGAGACCCAGTACTTC
CASRMDRVQETQYF
>TRBV12-3/TRBV12-4|-|-|TRBJ2-3
TGTGCCAGCAGTTTAGTGATCCGGACAGATACGCAGTATTTT
CASSLVIRTDTQYF
>TRBV5-6|-|TRBD1|TRBJ2-7
TGTGCCAGCAGCTTACAGGGGGTAGCCTACGAGCAGTACTTC
CASSLQGVAYEQYF
>TRBV7-6|few|-|TRBJ2-3
TGTGCCAGCAGCTTATTTTCGGCAGGGGCTACAGATACGCAGTATTTT
CASSLFSAGATDTQYF
>TRBV20-1|few|-|TRBJ2-7
TGCAGTGCAAGGACAGACGCCCTTAGCGGACCCTACGAGCAGTACTTC
CSARTDALSGPYEQYF
>TRBV28|few|TRBD2|TRBJ2-1
TGTGCCAGCAGCCTGGGGGCGGGGGGGAGATACAATGAGCAGTTCTTC
CASSLGAGGRYNEQFF
>TRBV20-1|-|TRBD1|TRBJ1-2
TGCAGTGCCCCGGGACAGGGGAGAGGCTACACCTTC
CSAPGQGRGYTF
>TRBV29-1|few|TRBD2|TRBJ2-1
TGCAGCGTGGGACTAAATCTTGGTGAGCAGTTCTTC
CSVGLNLGEQFF
>TRBV7-6|few|TRBD1|TRBJ1-1
TGTGCCAGCTCTCCGGGACAGAGCTCATTGAACACTGAAGCTTTCTTT
CASSPGQSSLNTEAFF
>TRBV20-1|few|TRBD2|TRBJ2-3
TGCAGTGCTAGAGATCCCCTAGCGGGAGTCCTCACAGATACGCAGTATTTT
CSARDPLAGVLTDTQYF
>TRBV4-1|-|-|TRBJ1-1
TGCGCCAGCAGCCAAGTCGTTCGGGGTTACACTGAAGCTTTCTTT
CASSQVVRGYTEAFF
>TRBV7-3|many|TRBD2|TRBJ2-1
TGTGCCAGCAGCGGTAGCGGGAGCTCCTACAATGAGCAGTTCTTC
CASSGSGSSYNEQFF
>TRBV7-9|-|-|TRBJ2-3
TGTGCCAGCAGCTTAAAGGGGCGGGCCACAGATACGCAGTATTTT
CASSLKGRATDTQYF
>TRBV20-1|few|-|TRBJ2-5
TGCAGTGCCCCCGATGCCGGGGAGACCCAGTACTTC
CSAPDAGETQYF
>TRBV6-5|few|TRBD2|TRBJ2-3
TGTGCCAGCAGTTACTCGGCAGCGGGGGACCCCACAGATACGCAGTATTTT
CASSYSAAGDPTDTQYF
>TRBV15|few|-|TRBJ1-4
TGTGCCGCAAGCAGGGTAGCTAATGAAAAACTGTTTTTT
CAASRVANEKLFF
>TRBV20-1|-|-|TRBJ2-7
TGCAGTGCTAGATTCTGGCGCGAGAGTACATACGAGCAGTACTTC
CSARFWRESTYEQYF
>TRBV7-8|-|TRBD1|TRBJ2-7
TGTGCCAGCAGCTCCCAGGGGGCTCTTTCGTGGGTGCAGTACTTC
CASSSQGALSWVQYF
>TRBV12-3/TRBV12-4|many|-|TRBJ2-7
TGTGCCAGCAGCCTAGGGAGAGGCCTTTACACCTACGAGCAGTACTTC
CASSLGRGLYTYEQYF